This TCR beta chain was sequenced in a study of Graves' ophthalmopathy and Graves' hyperthyroidism. RNA transcripts provided the template for amplifying TCR beta CDR3 regions. HTBI-primed first-round RT-PCR preceded second-round multiplex PCR. Each CDR3 protein gets one entry after TCRdb re-called the multiplex PCR reads with MiXCR. The sample has roughly 610,000 distinct CDR3 sequences; 20% to 25% are singletons. The CDR3 covers 14 residues. The germline V gene encodes CDR1 MDHEN and CDR2 SYDVKM. Deletions cut 7 bases from V and 3 bases from J, with 13 bases between. The source material was peripheral blood. The chain is built from TRBV28 and TRBJ1-5; D might be TRBD1 (6 bases). This clonotype was obtained from a woman younger than 30 with stable Graves' hyperthyroidism. Some clones in this sample may be carry-over from other donors' samples. The CDR3 loop reads CASNLDSSNQPQHF. In DNA form, the CDR3 reads TGTGCCAGCAACCTGGACAGTTCCAATCAGCCCCAGCATTTT.